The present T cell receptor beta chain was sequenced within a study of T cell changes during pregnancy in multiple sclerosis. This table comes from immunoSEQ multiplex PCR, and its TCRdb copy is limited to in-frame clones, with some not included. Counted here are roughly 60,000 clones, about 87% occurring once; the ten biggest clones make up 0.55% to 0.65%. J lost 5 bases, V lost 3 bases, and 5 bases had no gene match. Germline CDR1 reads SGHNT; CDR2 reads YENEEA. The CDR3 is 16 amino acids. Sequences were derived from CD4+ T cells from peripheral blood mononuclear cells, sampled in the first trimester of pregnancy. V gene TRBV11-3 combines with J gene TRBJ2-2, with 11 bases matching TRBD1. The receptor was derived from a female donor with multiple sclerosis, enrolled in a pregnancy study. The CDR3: CASSFTGTGGTGELFF. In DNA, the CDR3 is TGTGCCAGCAGCTTCACCGGGACAGGGGGTACCGGGGAGCTGTTTTTT.